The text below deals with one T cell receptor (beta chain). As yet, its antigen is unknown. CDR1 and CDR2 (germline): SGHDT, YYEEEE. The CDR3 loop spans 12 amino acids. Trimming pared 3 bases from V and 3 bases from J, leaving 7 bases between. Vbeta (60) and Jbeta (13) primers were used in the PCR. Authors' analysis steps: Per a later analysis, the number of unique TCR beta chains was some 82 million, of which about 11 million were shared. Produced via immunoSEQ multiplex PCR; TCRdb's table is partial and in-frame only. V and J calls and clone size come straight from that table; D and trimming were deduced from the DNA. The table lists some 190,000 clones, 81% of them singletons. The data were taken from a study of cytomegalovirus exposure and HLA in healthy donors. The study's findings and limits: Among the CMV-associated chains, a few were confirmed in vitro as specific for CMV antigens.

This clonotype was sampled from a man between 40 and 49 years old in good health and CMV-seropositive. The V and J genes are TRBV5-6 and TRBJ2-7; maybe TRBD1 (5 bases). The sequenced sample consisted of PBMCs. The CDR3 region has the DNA TGTGCCAGCAGCTATACAGGCTACGAGCAGTACTTC. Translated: CASSYTGYEQYF.